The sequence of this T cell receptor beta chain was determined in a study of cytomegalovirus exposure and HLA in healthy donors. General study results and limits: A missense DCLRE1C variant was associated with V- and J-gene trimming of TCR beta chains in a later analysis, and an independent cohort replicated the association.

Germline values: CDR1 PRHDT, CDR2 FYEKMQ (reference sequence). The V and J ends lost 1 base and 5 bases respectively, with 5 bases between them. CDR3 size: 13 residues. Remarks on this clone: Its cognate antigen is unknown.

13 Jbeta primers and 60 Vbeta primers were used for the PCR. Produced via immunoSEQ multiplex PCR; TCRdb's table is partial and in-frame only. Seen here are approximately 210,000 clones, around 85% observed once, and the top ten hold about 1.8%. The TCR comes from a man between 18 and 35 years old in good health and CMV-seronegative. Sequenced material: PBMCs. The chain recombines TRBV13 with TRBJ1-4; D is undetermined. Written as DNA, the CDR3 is TGTGCCAGCAGCTTAGCGAGCAATGAAAAACTGTTTTTT. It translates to CASSLASNEKLFF.